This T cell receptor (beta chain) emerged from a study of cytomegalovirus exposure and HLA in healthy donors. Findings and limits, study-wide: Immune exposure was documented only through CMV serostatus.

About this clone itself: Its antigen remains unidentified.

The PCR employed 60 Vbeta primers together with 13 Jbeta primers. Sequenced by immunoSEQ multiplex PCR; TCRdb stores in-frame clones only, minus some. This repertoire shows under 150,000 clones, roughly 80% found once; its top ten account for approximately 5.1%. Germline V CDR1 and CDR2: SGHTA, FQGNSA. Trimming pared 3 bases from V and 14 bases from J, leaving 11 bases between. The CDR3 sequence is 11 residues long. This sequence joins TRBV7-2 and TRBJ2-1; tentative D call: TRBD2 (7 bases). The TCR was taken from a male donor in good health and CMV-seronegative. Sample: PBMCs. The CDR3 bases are TGTGCCAGCAGCTTGGGGGGGCTGGAGTTCTTC. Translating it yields CASSLGGLEFF.